This is a list of T cell receptor beta chains from one sample in a study of blood T cell repertoires in COVID-19. Sequencing was performed with immunoSEQ multiplex PCR; in TCRdb, only in-frame clones are kept and a portion is missing. The data show over 85,000 clones, roughly 91% seen once. The source material was peripheral blood. The receptors originated from a woman in her fifties or sixties with acute or convalescent COVID-19. CDR3s include the opening cysteine and the closing phenylalanine or tryptophan. D genes are given only for firm matches. Only some rows state a clone size, as once, few, many or a class for expanded clones.

clone_size	d_call	v_call	j_call	cdr3_aa	cdr3_nt
few	NA	TRBV10-3	TRBJ2-7	CAISEEEAYEQYF	TGTGCCATCAGTGAAGAGGAGGCCTACGAGCAGTACTTC
NA	NA	TRBV19	TRBJ1-1	CASSSQGITEAFF	TGTGCCAGTAGTTCACAGGGCATCACTGAAGCTTTCTTT
once	NA	TRBV5-6	TRBJ2-1	CASSPGNTPRSFF	TGTGCCAGCAGCCCGGGGAACACCCCCCGCTCGTTCTTC
NA	TRBD1	TRBV29-1	TRBJ2-5	CSVARGQGTQETQYF	TGCAGCGTTGCGAGGGGACAGGGAACTCAAGAGACCCAGTACTTC
NA	NA	TRBV19	TRBJ1-5	CASTMDSWSNQPQHF	TGTGCCAGTACTATGGACAGCTGGAGCAATCAGCCCCAGCATTTT
NA	TRBD1	TRBV6-2/TRBV6-3	TRBJ2-2	CASTPTGTNTGELFF	TGTGCCAGCACCCCGACAGGGACCAACACCGGGGAGCTGTTTTTT
NA	TRBD1	TRBV5-1	TRBJ1-1	CATAPSGQGLNTEAFF	TGCGCCACCGCCCCCTCGGGACAGGGGTTAAACACTGAAGCTTTCTTT
few	NA	TRBV27	TRBJ2-2	CASSQYTGELFF	TGTGCCAGCAGTCAATACACCGGGGAGCTGTTTTTT
NA	TRBD2	TRBV6-5	TRBJ2-7	CASTYSGTSGTEQYF	TGTGCCAGCACTTACTCCGGGACTAGCGGGACCGAGCAGTACTTC
NA	TRBD1	TRBV2	TRBJ1-2	CASTRGQGYGYTF	TGTGCCAGCACTAGGGGACAGGGCTATGGCTACACCTTC
NA	NA	TRBV19	TRBJ1-1	CASSLQGIEAFF	TGTGCCAGTAGCCTCCAGGGGATTGAAGCTTTCTTT
NA	NA	TRBV5-1	TRBJ2-1	CASTDRDNYNEQFF	TGCGCCAGCACGGACCGGGACAACTACAATGAGCAGTTCTTC
NA	TRBD1	TRBV7-9	TRBJ1-6	CASRPGQGVSNSPLHF	TGTGCCAGCAGGCCGGGACAGGGGGTCTCGAATTCACCCCTCCACTTT
NA	TRBD1	TRBV7-9	TRBJ1-1	CASSSRTGMGDTEAFF	TGTGCCAGCAGCAGCCGGACAGGGATGGGTGACACTGAAGCTTTCTTT
few	NA	TRBV27	TRBJ2-4	CASSLVGGHFAVQYF	TGTGCCAGCAGTCTAGTAGGCGGACATTTTGCCGTTCAGTACTTC
NA	TRBD1	TRBV6-2/TRBV6-3	TRBJ2-7	CASSLGQGASYEQYF	TGTGCCAGCAGTTTAGGACAGGGGGCTTCCTACGAGCAGTACTTC
NA	TRBD2	TRBV7-2	TRBJ2-3	CASSLPGLAGTDTQYF	TGTGCCAGCAGCTTACCCGGACTAGCGGGAACAGATACGCAGTATTTT
NA	NA	TRBV10-3	TRBJ1-2	CAISESGATGPYGYTF	TGTGCCATCAGTGAGTCTGGAGCTACAGGCCCCTATGGCTACACCTTC
NA	TRBD2	TRBV28	TRBJ2-7	CASSLRASGYYEQYF	TGTGCCAGCAGTTTAAGGGCTAGCGGTTACTACGAGCAGTACTTC
NA	TRBD1	TRBV6-6	TRBJ2-7	CASSHLDRGVAGRYEQYF	TGTGCCAGCAGTCATTTGGACAGGGGAGTGGCGGGCCGATACGAGCAGTACTTC
NA	TRBD1	TRBV29-1	TRBJ2-7	CSVETRDRVDEQYF	TGCAGCGTTGAAACCAGGGACAGGGTCGACGAGCAGTACTTC
NA	NA	TRBV28	TRBJ1-1	CASSPRGYPNTEAFF	TGTGCCAGCAGTCCCAGGGGATACCCGAACACTGAAGCTTTCTTT
NA	TRBD2	TRBV5-1	TRBJ2-5	CASGGGAGETQYF	TGCGCCAGCGGCGGGGGGGCCGGGGAGACCCAGTACTTC
NA	TRBD1	TRBV6-5	TRBJ1-2	CASSYGQGNYGYTF	TGTGCCAGCAGTTACGGACAGGGGAACTATGGCTACACCTTC
NA	NA	TRBV29-1	TRBJ2-3	CSVSNRVPDTQYF	TGCAGCGTTAGTAACAGGGTCCCAGATACGCAGTATTTT
NA	NA	TRBV10-2	TRBJ2-7	CASGLDGSNHEQYF	TGCGCCAGCGGTCTCGACGGGAGTAACCACGAGCAGTACTTC
once	NA	TRBV12-3/TRBV12-4	TRBJ1-1	CASSLRRDTEAFF	TGTGCCAGCAGTTTAAGGAGGGACACTGAAGCTTTCTTT
NA	NA	TRBV2	TRBJ2-5	CASSGQETQYF	TGTGCCAGCTCCGGTCAAGAGACCCAGTACTTC
NA	TRBD1	TRBV5-1	TRBJ2-3	CASSLGGRGPTDTQYF	TGCGCCAGCAGCTTAGGGGGCCGGGGTCCCACAGATACGCAGTATTTT
NA	TRBD2	TRBV7-9	TRBJ2-7	CASSSRLAGALYF	TGTGCCAGCAGCTCGAGACTAGCGGGAGCGCTGTACTTC
NA	TRBD1	TRBV18	TRBJ1-4	CASQGQINEKLFF	TGTGCCAGCCAGGGACAGATTAATGAAAAACTGTTTTTT
once	NA	TRBV7-9	TRBJ2-7	CASSPQGLPGYF	TGTGCCAGCAGCCCGCAAGGACTGCCGGGGTACTTC
NA	NA	TRBV18	TRBJ1-3	CASSAGVARDPGNTIYF	TGTGCCAGCTCAGCGGGGGTCGCCAGGGATCCTGGAAACACCATATATTTT
NA	NA	TRBV7-9	TRBJ2-3	CASSPGRVSTDTQYF	TGTGCCAGCAGCCCCGGTCGGGTCAGCACAGATACGCAGTATTTT
NA	NA	TRBV18	TRBJ1-1	CASSLRDGGTEAFF	TGTGCCAGCTCACTCAGGGACGGGGGGACTGAAGCTTTCTTT
NA	NA	TRBV27	TRBJ2-1	CASSLNGPAYYNEQFF	TGTGCCAGCAGTTTAAATGGGCCCGCCTATTACAATGAGCAGTTCTTC
NA	TRBD1	TRBV29-1	TRBJ1-1	CSVGRRDRGPNTEAFF	TGCAGCGTTGGGCGCCGGGACAGGGGTCCGAACACTGAAGCTTTCTTT
NA	TRBD2	TRBV19	TRBJ2-2	CASRPGLANTGELFF	TGTGCCAGTAGGCCTGGACTAGCGAACACCGGGGAGCTGTTTTTT
NA	NA	TRBV5-1	TRBJ1-6	CASSLTGTNSPLHF	TGCGCCAGCAGCTTGACAGGGACCAATTCACCCCTCCACTTT
NA	TRBD2	TRBV5-4	TRBJ2-3	CASSSSAGGVRFGTDTQYF	TGTGCCAGCAGCTCATCAGCGGGAGGTGTAAGGTTCGGCACAGATACGCAGTATTTT
NA	TRBD1	TRBV19	TRBJ1-2	CASSIGTGLDGYTF	TGTGCCAGTAGTATCGGGACAGGGCTTGATGGCTACACCTTC
NA	NA	TRBV29-1	TRBJ2-5	CSVDGRAETQYF	TGCAGCGTTGATGGGCGGGCGGAGACCCAGTACTTC
many	NA	TRBV11-2	TRBJ1-1	CASSLWQGLNTEAFF	TGTGCCAGCAGCTTATGGCAGGGCCTGAACACTGAAGCTTTCTTT
few	TRBD1	TRBV30	TRBJ2-7	CACATGTGDYEQYF	TGTGCCTGCGCCACCGGGACAGGGGACTACGAGCAGTACTTC
NA	NA	TRBV20-1	TRBJ2-7	CSATSTYEQYF	TGCAGTGCGACTAGTACCTACGAGCAGTACTTC
NA	NA	TRBV7-9	TRBJ2-2	CASSIKGLATGELFF	TGTGCCAGCAGCATTAAGGGGCTAGCGACCGGGGAGCTGTTTTTT
NA	TRBD1	TRBV9	TRBJ2-1	CASSVRREGTGVGNEQFF	TGTGCCAGCAGCGTGAGGAGAGAAGGGACAGGGGTTGGAAATGAGCAGTTCTTC
few	NA	TRBV7-9	TRBJ2-2	CASSLVSGGTSTGELFF	TGTGCCAGCAGCTTAGTTAGTGGGGGGACCTCGACCGGGGAGCTGTTTTTT
NA	TRBD2	TRBV15	TRBJ2-1	CATSRGRLGLAGYEQFF	TGTGCCACCAGCAGAGGTCGGCTGGGACTAGCGGGATATGAGCAGTTCTTC
NA	TRBD2	TRBV24-1	TRBJ2-1	CATSGTSGRVYNEQFF	TGTGCCACCAGTGGAACTAGCGGGAGGGTGTACAATGAGCAGTTCTTC
NA	NA	TRBV1	TRBJ2-1	CTSSQVERAYNEQFF	TGCACCAGCAGCCAAGTTGAGCGAGCCTACAATGAGCAGTTCTTC
NA	NA	TRBV21-1	TRBJ2-6	CASSPGLAGSGANVLTF	TGTGCCAGCAGCCCGGGACTAGCGGGGTCTGGGGCCAACGTCCTGACTTTC
NA	TRBD1	TRBV7-2	TRBJ2-2	CASSSRGQGNTGELFF	TGTGCCAGCAGCTCCCGGGGACAGGGGAACACCGGGGAGCTGTTTTTT